The present T cell receptor (beta chain) was sequenced within a study of blood T cell repertoires in COVID-19. Study-level information: Samples came from the United States, Italy and Spain, spanning acute and convalescent COVID-19. PBMCs, B-cell-depleted T cells, or T cells were the source of the cDNA or gDNA that made up the material.

Sequencing was performed with immunoSEQ multiplex PCR; in TCRdb, only in-frame clones are kept and a portion is missing. The sample lists some 160,000 clones, over 75% occurring once. This CDR3 is built from 13 residues. Germline values: CDR1 DFQATT, CDR2 SNEGSKA (reference sequence). V lost 3 bases to trimming and J lost 2 bases, with 9 bases between them. This receptor was taken from a woman between 50 and 59 years old with acute or convalescent COVID-19. The specimen was peripheral blood. This sequence joins TRBV20-1 and TRBJ2-3; TRBD1 is a possible D gene (5 bases). DNA for the CDR3: TGCAGTGCTAGTGTCAGGGCCACAGATACGCAGTATTTT. Protein: CSASVRATDTQYF.